These T cell receptor beta chains were read from a single sample in a study of OX40 agonist ivuxolimab in advanced cancers. Assay: immunoSEQ multiplex PCR; the TCRdb copy retains only in-frame clones and omits some. The table has 90,000 to 130,000 clones, less than 95% seen once. Sequences were derived from CD4+ or CD8+ T cells sorted from blood, sampled in a trial of the OX40 agonist ivuxolimab. The source is an adult with an advanced solid tumor such as melanoma, head and neck, liver or kidney cancer. Each CDR3 is given with its conserved first and last residue. Fields, in order: D gene, clone size, V gene, J gene, CDR3 DNA, CDR3 protein. A D gene is named only where the DNA matches it firmly. Rows may omit the clone size; those that give it use once, few, many or a size class.

d_gene: -
abundance: -
v_gene: TRBV2
j_gene: TRBJ1-1
CDR3nt: TGTGCCAGCAGATCCGGACGGGGTGACACTGAAGCTTTCTTT
CDR3aa: CASRSGRGDTEAFF

d_gene: -
abundance: -
v_gene: TRBV6-5
j_gene: TRBJ1-3
CDR3nt: TGTGCCAGCAGTGCCCGGGGCCCCGTCAACACCATATATTTT
CDR3aa: CASSARGPVNTIYF

d_gene: TRBD1
abundance: -
v_gene: TRBV30
j_gene: TRBJ1-1
CDR3nt: TGTGCCTGGAGGCGACAGGGAGGGAACGCTGAAGCTTTCTTT
CDR3aa: CAWRRQGGNAEAFF

d_gene: -
abundance: -
v_gene: TRBV4-1
j_gene: TRBJ1-3
CDR3nt: TGCGCCAGCAGCCAAGCATTCAGCTCTGGAAACACCATATATTTT
CDR3aa: CASSQAFSSGNTIYF

d_gene: -
abundance: -
v_gene: TRBV5-6
j_gene: TRBJ2-3
CDR3nt: TGTGCCAGCAGCTTGCAATATACGCAGTATTTT
CDR3aa: CASSLQYTQYF

d_gene: -
abundance: -
v_gene: TRBV30
j_gene: TRBJ2-1
CDR3nt: TGTGCCTGGAGTAGGCAGGGGGGTTACAATGAGCAGTTCTTC
CDR3aa: CAWSRQGGYNEQFF

d_gene: TRBD1
abundance: -
v_gene: TRBV5-4
j_gene: TRBJ1-6
CDR3nt: TGTGCCAGCAGCGGGACAGGGCTGGGTAATTCACCCCTCCACTTT
CDR3aa: CASSGTGLGNSPLHF

d_gene: -
abundance: -
v_gene: TRBV14
j_gene: TRBJ1-3
CDR3nt: TGTGCCAGCAGCCTCGTCGCTGGGTCTGGAAACACCATATATTTT
CDR3aa: CASSLVAGSGNTIYF

d_gene: -
abundance: -
v_gene: TRBV6-5
j_gene: TRBJ2-1
CDR3nt: TGTGCCAGCAGTTCCCGGACTACCCGCTCCTACAATGAGCAGTTCTTC
CDR3aa: CASSSRTTRSYNEQFF

d_gene: -
abundance: -
v_gene: TRBV9
j_gene: TRBJ2-1
CDR3nt: TGTGCCAGCGGACCTTCTCTGCGGGACAATGAGCAGTTCTTC
CDR3aa: CASGPSLRDNEQFF

d_gene: TRBD1
abundance: -
v_gene: TRBV6-5
j_gene: TRBJ1-2
CDR3nt: TGTGCCAGCAGTTACTCCGGACAGGGGTATGGCTACACCTTC
CDR3aa: CASSYSGQGYGYTF

d_gene: TRBD2
abundance: -
v_gene: TRBV4-2
j_gene: TRBJ2-5
CDR3nt: TGTGCCAGCAGCCAAGGGCTAGCGGGGGGTGGACAAGAGACCCAGTACTTC
CDR3aa: CASSQGLAGGGQETQYF

d_gene: -
abundance: -
v_gene: TRBV11-2
j_gene: TRBJ2-5
CDR3nt: TGTGCCAGCAGCTTAGGACAGCAGCCAAAACAAGAGACCCAGTACTTC
CDR3aa: CASSLGQQPKQETQYF

d_gene: -
abundance: -
v_gene: TRBV19
j_gene: TRBJ1-2
CDR3nt: TGTGCCAGTAGTATGACAGTCTATGGCTACACCTTC
CDR3aa: CASSMTVYGYTF

d_gene: -
abundance: -
v_gene: TRBV11-2
j_gene: TRBJ2-1
CDR3nt: TGTGCCAGCAGCTTAGCGGGGGGCTTTTACAATGAGCAGTTCTTC
CDR3aa: CASSLAGGFYNEQFF

d_gene: -
abundance: -
v_gene: TRBV2
j_gene: TRBJ1-2
CDR3nt: TGTGCCAGCGGGCAAGGAATGGGTGGCTACACCTTC
CDR3aa: CASGQGMGGYTF

d_gene: -
abundance: -
v_gene: TRBV27
j_gene: TRBJ1-2
CDR3nt: TGTGCCAGCAGTTTTAACAGGGTCGGCTATGGCTACACCTTC
CDR3aa: CASSFNRVGYGYTF

d_gene: TRBD1
abundance: -
v_gene: TRBV9
j_gene: TRBJ2-7
CDR3nt: TGTGCCAGCAGCGTCGGGACAGAACGCTACGAGCAGTACTTC
CDR3aa: CASSVGTERYEQYF

d_gene: -
abundance: -
v_gene: TRBV27
j_gene: TRBJ2-7
CDR3nt: TGTGCCAGCAGTGCGGACCGGCTAAGCAACGAGCAGTACTTC
CDR3aa: CASSADRLSNEQYF

d_gene: -
abundance: -
v_gene: TRBV19
j_gene: TRBJ1-5
CDR3nt: TGTGCCAGTAGTATATTAGCTGCCGATCAGCCCCAGCATTTT
CDR3aa: CASSILAADQPQHF

d_gene: -
abundance: -
v_gene: TRBV11-2
j_gene: TRBJ2-1
CDR3nt: TGTGCCAGCAGCGGAGCAACCTACAATGAGCAGTTCTTC
CDR3aa: CASSGATYNEQFF

d_gene: -
abundance: -
v_gene: TRBV14
j_gene: TRBJ2-5
CDR3nt: TGTGCCAGCAGCCAGTACTCCGGGACATGGGAGACCCAGTACTTC
CDR3aa: CASSQYSGTWETQYF

d_gene: -
abundance: -
v_gene: TRBV6-4
j_gene: TRBJ2-1
CDR3nt: TGTGCCAGCAGTGAGTCTTGGGACAACTACAATGAGCAGTTCTTC
CDR3aa: CASSESWDNYNEQFF

d_gene: -
abundance: -
v_gene: TRBV10-1
j_gene: TRBJ1-2
CDR3nt: TGCGCCAGCAGTGCTCGACCCGCGGACACCTCGAGCTACACCTTC
CDR3aa: CASSARPADTSSYTF

d_gene: TRBD1
abundance: -
v_gene: TRBV6-6
j_gene: TRBJ2-7
CDR3nt: TGTGCCAGCAGTTACACCGGGACAGGCTACGAGCAGTACTTC
CDR3aa: CASSYTGTGYEQYF

d_gene: -
abundance: -
v_gene: TRBV19
j_gene: TRBJ2-3
CDR3nt: TGTGCCAGTACAGGTGGGAGTAGAAGCACAGATACGCAGTATTTT
CDR3aa: CASTGGSRSTDTQYF

d_gene: -
abundance: -
v_gene: TRBV5-8
j_gene: TRBJ1-4
CDR3nt: TGTGCCAGCAGCTCAACCATGGCAACTAATGAAAAACTGTTTTTT
CDR3aa: CASSSTMATNEKLFF

d_gene: TRBD1
abundance: -
v_gene: TRBV5-6
j_gene: TRBJ1-2
CDR3nt: TGTGCCAGCAGCCCGGGACAGGTCTATGGCTACACCTTC
CDR3aa: CASSPGQVYGYTF

d_gene: -
abundance: -
v_gene: TRBV19
j_gene: TRBJ1-5
CDR3nt: TGTGCCAGTCGCCCTGGAAATCAGCCCCAGCATTTT
CDR3aa: CASRPGNQPQHF

d_gene: -
abundance: -
v_gene: TRBV5-1
j_gene: TRBJ2-5
CDR3nt: TGCGCCAGCAGCTTGGGTGCCCAAGAGACCCAGTACTTC
CDR3aa: CASSLGAQETQYF

d_gene: -
abundance: -
v_gene: TRBV19
j_gene: TRBJ1-5
CDR3nt: TGTGCCAGTAGTATGGTGGGATCCTCGAGGAATCAGCCCCAGCATTTT
CDR3aa: CASSMVGSSRNQPQHF

d_gene: -
abundance: once
v_gene: TRBV7-9
j_gene: TRBJ2-3
CDR3nt: TGTGCCAGCAGTCGAGGGGATACGCAGTATTTT
CDR3aa: CASSRGDTQYF

d_gene: TRBD1
abundance: -
v_gene: TRBV6-1
j_gene: TRBJ1-2
CDR3nt: TGTGCCAGCCACGTATGGGACAGGGCTCAGTATGGCTACACCTTC
CDR3aa: CASHVWDRAQYGYTF

d_gene: -
abundance: -
v_gene: TRBV18
j_gene: TRBJ1-3
CDR3nt: TGTGCCAGCTCACCACCCAGCAGGGCTGGAAACACCATATATTTT
CDR3aa: CASSPPSRAGNTIYF

d_gene: TRBD2
abundance: -
v_gene: TRBV30
j_gene: TRBJ2-1
CDR3nt: TGTGCCTCCCGTCCGGGACTAGCGAACAATGAGCAGTTCTTC
CDR3aa: CASRPGLANNEQFF

d_gene: -
abundance: -
v_gene: TRBV2
j_gene: TRBJ2-7
CDR3nt: TGTGCCAGCAGTGAACTACTAGGGGGCGAGCAGTACTTC
CDR3aa: CASSELLGGEQYF

d_gene: -
abundance: -
v_gene: TRBV6-6
j_gene: TRBJ1-4
CDR3nt: TGTGCCAGCAGTCGGGAAGTCGGTGAAAAACTGTTTTTT
CDR3aa: CASSREVGEKLFF

d_gene: -
abundance: once
v_gene: TRBV6-6
j_gene: TRBJ1-5
CDR3nt: TGTGCCAGCAGTTACTCAGGGGCGAGCAATCAGCCCCAGCATTTT
CDR3aa: CASSYSGASNQPQHF

d_gene: -
abundance: -
v_gene: TRBV29-1
j_gene: TRBJ2-7
CDR3nt: TGCAGCGTTCGTCGGGACATCGGACAGGAGCAGTACTTC
CDR3aa: CSVRRDIGQEQYF

d_gene: TRBD1
abundance: -
v_gene: TRBV2
j_gene: TRBJ2-3
CDR3nt: TGTGCCAGCAAAAGGACAGGGAGCACAGATACGCAGTATTTT
CDR3aa: CASKRTGSTDTQYF

d_gene: TRBD1
abundance: -
v_gene: TRBV7-8
j_gene: TRBJ2-2
CDR3nt: TGTGCCAGCAGCCATGGACAGGGCTCCACCGGGGAGCTGTTTTTT
CDR3aa: CASSHGQGSTGELFF

d_gene: -
abundance: -
v_gene: TRBV9
j_gene: TRBJ1-2
CDR3nt: TGTGCCAGCAGCGTGGAAGGGGCAGTCGGCTACACCTTC
CDR3aa: CASSVEGAVGYTF

d_gene: TRBD2
abundance: -
v_gene: TRBV9
j_gene: TRBJ2-3
CDR3nt: TGTGCCAGCAGCGTAGCTACTAGCGGGAGGGCCTCCGCAGATACGCAGTATTTT
CDR3aa: CASSVATSGRASADTQYF

d_gene: TRBD2
abundance: -
v_gene: TRBV19
j_gene: TRBJ2-5
CDR3nt: TGTGCCAGTAGTGCCCTAGCGGGGGCCCAAGAGACCCAGTACTTC
CDR3aa: CASSALAGAQETQYF

d_gene: TRBD2
abundance: -
v_gene: TRBV11-3
j_gene: TRBJ2-1
CDR3nt: TGTGCCAGCAGCTTAGATCGACTCAGGACTAGCGGGGGTTACAATGAGCAGTTCTTC
CDR3aa: CASSLDRLRTSGGYNEQFF